This section outlines one TCR beta chain sequence together with its context. What this receptor recognizes is not known. No much larger clonotype is one base removed from it; base qualities were not supplied. Libraries were built with 5' RACE. Data came from an Illumina HiSeq 2500. The second PCR ran for about 6 to 12 cycles and used a J-beta primer mix along with a sample-barcoded 5' primer. A template-switch 5' adaptor carrying 12 random nucleotides introduced a unique molecular identifier onto each TCR beta cDNA molecule. Each sample yielded at least 2.5 million CDR3-containing paired-end reads. The Mint cDNA synthesis kit, primed by a TRBC-specific oligonucleotide, was used to synthesize first-strand cDNA from all RNA. Following uracil-DNA glycosylase treatment, all cDNA underwent a first 18-cycle PCR with the universal primers M1SS and BC2_uni_R. Per the original workflow: Normalization of each sample was performed by random selection of 1 million high-quality reads, each carrying a distinct molecular identifier. Instead of being binned into consensus sequences, reads with shared molecular identifiers were discarded. MiTCR, run with a Q25 quality threshold and the strictest error-elimination algorithm, handled CDR3 identification, clonotype clustering and error correction. A nonparametric unseen species model with Euler transformation was used to estimate lower-bound total TCR beta diversity. Using fastp at Q25 and MiXCR, TCRdb reprocessed the public reads and kept productive beta chains. Merged by CDR3 protein, the rows form single entries marked with the most common genes and DNA. The authors' filters were not applied to this entry. This sample comprises hundreds of thousands of distinct CDR3 sequences, around a quarter of them detected only once. Clones ranked in the top ten supply 8% to 10% of the sample.

These data belong to a study of blood T cells in healthy people across ages (dated by TCRdb to between 2014 and 2017). Notes on the research overall: In model experiments, template switching captured about one uniquely barcoded TCR beta cDNA molecule for every two T cells. The study measured age-related changes in TCR beta repertoire diversity using deep sequencing normalized with unique cDNA molecular identifiers. The donors were split into four age groups: young (average 16 years), middle-aged (about 40), aged (around 67) and long-lived (over 75). For two donors (one aged 18 to 30 and one aged 80 or older), the study analyzed two additional independent replicas of 1 million unique cDNA reads from the same blood draw.

On the study overall, not on this receptor specifically: As age increased, observed TCR beta diversity per million T cells dropped in a roughly linear way, and a significant reduction was already evident by age approximately 40. Bulk unsorted PBMC profiling prevented conclusive comparison of naive and antigen-experienced compartments. A strong correlation was found between observed TCR beta diversity and the percentage of naive T cells measured by flow cytometry. The CMV infection status of donors was not known, potentially confounding age-related changes in expanded clonotypes. Compared with the aged group, the long-lived group had more naive CD4+ T cells, fewer expanded clones and increased TCR diversity, a pattern suggesting age selection. Total diversity estimates from one million sequenced T cells were considered lower bounds and underestimates.

The donors were roughly 38 Caucasian individuals from Russia, aged roughly 6 to 95 years, who were systemically healthy. Approximately 9 milliliters of peripheral blood were collected from each donor into EDTA-treated Vacutainer tubes. Ficoll-Paque density-gradient centrifugation was used to isolate PBMCs, with at least 6 million per sample. Total RNA was extracted from PBMCs with Trizol reagent, with at least 6 micrograms obtained per sample. Naive CD45RAhigh/CD27high T cell percentages were measured by flow cytometry on a PBMC aliquot from every donor. The germline V gene (reference sequence) gives CDR1 as MNHNY and CDR2 as SVGAGI. V loses 7 bases, J loses 3 bases, and the germline ends lie 15 bases apart. The CDR3 has 14 amino acids, counting the end cysteine and phenylalanine. Kept here is only the CDR3 DNA, which spans 42 bases and is read in frame from base 1. This same sample was also part of a study on T cells of mothers and their children. Reported in the second study: Nine systemically healthy Caucasian individuals, comprising three mothers and their six children, were included as donors. cDNA synthesis consumed the entire amount of extracted RNA, loaded at approximately 1.5 ug RNA in each 15 ul reaction. Sample barcodes and 2-4 random nucleotides were added via the M1S primer in the second PCR. More than 9 million TCR beta CDR3 reads were obtained from each mother, and 2.5 million to 3.5 million reads were obtained from each child. Thymic selection similarly shapes TCR recombination output in related and unrelated pairs, with minor effect from inherited differences. Related mother-child pairs always showed normalized repertoire overlap that was slightly higher than in unrelated mother-child pairs, though the difference was never significant. No persistent microchimeric T cell clones were found, with a detection sensitivity of 75 to 100 clones per million clonotypes. Deep NGS was used in the study to compare the TCR beta repertoires of mothers and children and to look for features that separate related mother-child pairs from unrelated individuals. The mean age was about 40 +/- 4 years for the mothers and about 12 +/- 4 years for the children. After adapters were ligated using NEBNext reagents, the libraries underwent 100+100 nt paired-end sequencing on an Illumina HiSeq 2000. To avoid cross-contamination, the mother libraries and the child libraries were prepared a month apart and sequenced in separate runs. For each donor, somewhere between roughly 500,000 and 2,300,000 distinct TCR beta clonotypes were identified. Naive TCR beta clonotypes were estimated from low-frequency clonotypes matched to each donor's FACS-determined naive share, without sorting.

The TCR originated in a boy between 10 and 17 years old in good health. The sequenced sample was blood. The chain links TRBV6-6 with TRBJ1-2; confidence is insufficient to name the D gene. The CDR3 reads as follows: CASIRRMDDYGYTF. The DNA sequence is given as TGTGCCAGCATTAGGCGGATGGACGACTATGGCTACACCTTC.